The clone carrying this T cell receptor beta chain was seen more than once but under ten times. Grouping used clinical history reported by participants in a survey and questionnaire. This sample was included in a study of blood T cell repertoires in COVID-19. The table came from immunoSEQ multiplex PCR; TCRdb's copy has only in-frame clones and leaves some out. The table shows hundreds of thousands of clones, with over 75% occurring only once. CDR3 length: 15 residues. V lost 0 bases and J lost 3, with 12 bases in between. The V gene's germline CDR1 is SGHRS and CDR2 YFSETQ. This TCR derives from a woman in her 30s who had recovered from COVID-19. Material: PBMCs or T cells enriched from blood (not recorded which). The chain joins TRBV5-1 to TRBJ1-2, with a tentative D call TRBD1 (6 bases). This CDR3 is CASSLEQGIYYGYTF. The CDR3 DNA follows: TGCGCCAGCAGCTTGGAGCAGGGGATTTACTATGGCTACACCTTC.